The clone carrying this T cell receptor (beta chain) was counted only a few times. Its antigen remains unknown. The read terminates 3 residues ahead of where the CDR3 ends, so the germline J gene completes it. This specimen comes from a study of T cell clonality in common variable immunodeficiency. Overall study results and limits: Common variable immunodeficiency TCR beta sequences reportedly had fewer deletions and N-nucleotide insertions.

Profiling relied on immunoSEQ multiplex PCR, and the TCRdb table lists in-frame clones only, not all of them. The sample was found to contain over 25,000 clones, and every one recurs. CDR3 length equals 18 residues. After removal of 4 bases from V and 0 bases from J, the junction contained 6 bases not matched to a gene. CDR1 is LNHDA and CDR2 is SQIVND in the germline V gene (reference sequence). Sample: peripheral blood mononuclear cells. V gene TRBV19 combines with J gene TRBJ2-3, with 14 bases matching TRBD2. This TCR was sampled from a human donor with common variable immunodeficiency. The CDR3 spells CASSRGTSGGRSTDTQYF. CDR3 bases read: TGTGCCAGTAGTAGAGGGACTAGCGGGGGAAGAAGCACAGATACG.